One TCR beta chain is described in this entry. Its cognate antigen is unknown. The sample belongs to a study of graft-versus-host responses after intestinal transplantation. Study-level background: Transplant types were multivisceral, liver-intestinal, or isolated intestinal. Anti-thymocyte globulin was used for induction in all recipients, who then took tacrolimus and steroids for approximately 3 years.

Libraries were prepared by immunoSEQ multiplex PCR; TCRdb keeps only in-frame clonotypes and omits some of them. The sample records 140,000 or so clones, over 90% being singletons. The study, taken as a whole, reports: Early declines in HvG clones that occurred post-transplant were associated with peak circulating GvH clone levels. The authors found GvH clones in recipient marrow, some appearing first in ileum or blood.

Germline V gives CDR1 MNHEY, CDR2 SMNVEV (reference sequence). This CDR3 spans 13 amino acids. The trim removed 0 bases at V and 6 bases at J, leaving 1 base unmatched. The starting material was unstimulated CD4+ T cells sorted from spleen or lymph node cells, obtained before intestinal transplant. V usage is TRBV27 and J usage is TRBJ1-2, with 7 bases identical to TRBD1. The clonotype comes from a human donor who received an intestinal transplant. In DNA form, the CDR3 reads TGTGCCAGCAGTTTATCGACAGGGCATGGCTACACCTTC. It translates to CASSLSTGHGYTF.